Each of the 27 T cell receptor beta chains below was sequenced from the same sample in a study of cytomegalovirus exposure and HLA in healthy donors. The PCR made use of 60 Vbeta and 13 Jbeta primers. Data came from immunoSEQ multiplex PCR; TCRdb stores just in-frame clones and leaves some out. The data show about 160,000 clones, roughly 79% seen once. The sequenced material came from PBMCs. The receptors come from a woman aged 50 to 65 in good health and CMV-seropositive.

The chain uses TRBV5-1 and TRBJ2-2; the D gene is possibly TRBD1 (6 bases). Trimming stripped 1 base from V and 2 bases from J, with 12 bases between. The CDR3 runs 16 residues. Germline values: CDR1 SGHRS, CDR2 YFSETQ. Here the CDR3 reads CASSLRWTANTGELFF. As DNA, the CDR3 is TGCGCCAGCAGCTTGCGGTGGACAGCAAACACCGGGGAGCTGTTTTTT.

This chain joins TRBV7-2 and TRBJ2-7; TRBD1 matches at 9 bases. Trimming took 1 base from V and 2 from J; bases not matched to a gene: 6. CDR1 and CDR2 (germline): SGHTA, FQGNSA. This CDR3 spans 16 amino acids. The CDR3 coding sequence is TGTGCCAGCAGCTTAGTTATAGGACAGGGGACCTACGAGCAGTACTTC. It translates to CASSLVIGQGTYEQYF.

The rearrangement links TRBV15 to TRBJ2-5, with 8 positions matching TRBD2. The germline V gene has CDR1 LNHNV and CDR2 YYDKDF (reference sequence). The CDR3 loop spans 17 amino acids. With 6 bases clipped from V and 5 bases from J, the junction kept 17 bases outside the gene matches. CDR3 region: CATSDGQRESGRETQYF. CDR3 nucleotide sequence: TGTGCCACCAGTGACGGGCAGCGGGAGTCGGGTCGGGAGACCCAGTACTTC.

The chain recombines TRBV7-9 with TRBJ1-2; the match to TRBD1 covers 10 bases. This CDR3 is 15 amino acids long. CDR1 and CDR2 from the germline V gene are SEHNR and FQNEAQ (reference sequence). V lost 5 bases and J lost 8; bases outside the gene matches: 11. In DNA, the CDR3 is TGTGCCAGCAGCCAAACTCGGACGGGACAGGGGGGCTACACCTTC. It specifies CASSQTRTGQGGYTF.

The V call is TRBV6-1, the J call TRBJ2-4; 9 bases line up with TRBD1. CDR3 length: 15 amino acids. With V trimmed by 6 bases and J by 6 bases, 9 bases remained unmatched. CDR1 is MNHNS, CDR2 SASEGT, per germline. CDR3 sequence: CASSATTGGVNIQYF. The CDR3 nucleotides read TGTGCCAGCAGCGCGACGACAGGGGGTGTAAACATTCAGTACTTC.

The chain links TRBV30 to TRBJ2-7; TRBD1 is a possible D gene (6 bases). Looked up from germline, CDR1 is GTSNPN and CDR2 is SVGIG (reference sequence). V lost 2 bases to trimming and J lost 7 bases, with 18 bases between them. This CDR3 is 14 amino acids long. The CDR3 coding sequence is TGTGCCTGGAGTAGAGAAGGGGGTGTGGGGGAGCAGTACTTC. This encodes CAWSREGGVGEQYF.

This clone occurred a few times. The rearrangement uses TRBV30 and TRBJ2-1, with TRBD2 identical over 9 bases. The V segment lost 6 bases and the J segment 1 base; nucleotides outside the gene matches: 1. Germline lookup yields CDR1 GTSNPN and CDR2 SVGIG (reference sequence). The CDR3 has 13 residues. The CDR3 sequence is CACLAGSYNEQFF. CDR3 coding DNA: TGTGCCTGCCTAGCGGGATCCTACAATGAGCAGTTCTTC.

The chain links TRBV4-2 to TRBJ2-3, with TRBD1 matching over 9 bases. Losses at the gene ends were 4 bases for V and 5 bases for J; bases not matched to a gene: 7. The CDR3 extends over 15 amino acids. Germline values: CDR1 LGHNA, CDR2 YNFKEQ. DNA of the CDR3: TGTGCCAGCAGCCCTGGGACAGGGACCCAAGATACGCAGTATTTT. Translation gives CASSPGTGTQDTQYF.

This chain uses TRBV10-1 with TRBJ2-7, with 9 bases fitting TRBD1. The CDR3 has 12 amino acids. V trimming: 4 bases; J trimming: 6 bases; junction bases outside the gene matches: 1. Germline V gene sequence: CDR1 WNHNN, CDR2 SYGVQD (reference sequence). The CDR3 protein is CASSGQGGEQYF. The CDR3 nucleotides are TGCGCCAGCAGTGGACAGGGGGGCGAGCAGTACTTC.

V and J are TRBV11-2 and TRBJ2-5; 8 bases line up with TRBD2. V gave up 5 bases and J gave up 1 base; unmatched junction bases: 3. Germline values: CDR1 SGHAT, CDR2 FQNNGV. The CDR3 is 14 amino acids. This CDR3 reads CASSLTSGQETQYF. CDR3 nucleotides: TGTGCCAGCAGCCTAACTAGCGGCCAAGAGACCCAGTACTTC.

The chain recombines TRBV5-1 with TRBJ1-1, with 7 bases aligning to TRBD1. CDR3 size: 15 residues. The germline CDR1 and CDR2 sequences are SGHRS and YFSETQ. V was pared by 1 base and J by 1 base, with 4 bases of the junction left unmatched. DNA for the CDR3: TGCGCCAGCAGCTTGAATCGACAGGGGAACACTGAAGCTTTCTTT. It encodes CASSLNRQGNTEAFF.

This sequence joins TRBV9 and TRBJ2-3; 8 nucleotides agree with TRBD2. Germline V gives CDR1 SGDLS, CDR2 YYNGEE. With V trimmed by 0 bases and J by 2 bases, 5 bases remained unmatched. This CDR3 comprises 16 residues. In nucleotides, the CDR3 is TGTGCCAGCAGCGTAGGCATTAGCGGGGTCACAGATACGCAGTATTTT. Protein product: CASSVGISGVTDTQYF.

The V and J genes are TRBV28 and TRBJ1-5, with D unresolved. CDR1 and CDR2 from the germline V gene are MDHEN and SYDVKM. V was clipped by 6 bases and J by 3 bases, with 12 bases between them. This CDR3 comprises 14 residues. CDR3 in amino acids: CASSPHGDNQPQHF. The CDR3 DNA reads as TGTGCCAGCAGCCCACACGGAGACAATCAGCCCCAGCATTTT.

V is TRBV11-2 and J is TRBJ1-1, with 7 bases identical to TRBD1. The V gene's germline CDR1 is SGHAT and CDR2 FQNNGV. V shed 7 bases, J shed 7 bases, and the junction held 6 bases outside the gene matches. CDR3 length equals 12 residues. The CDR3 here is CASKNRGIEAFF. CDR3 in DNA: TGTGCCAGCAAAAACAGGGGTATTGAAGCTTTCTTT. Supplemented by reference TRBV11-2 and TRBJ1-1, the full variable domain reads EAGVAQSPRYKIIEKRQSVAFWCNPISGHATLYWYQQILGQGPKLLIQFQNNGVVDDSQLPKDRFSAERLKGVDSTLKIQPAKLEDSAVYLCASKNRGIEAFFGQGTRLTVV.

The rearrangement joins TRBV6-5 to TRBJ2-1; 7 bases match TRBD2. The J segment lost 7 bases and the V segment lost 8 bases, leaving 5 bases of the junction unmatched. CDR3 length equals 12 residues. The germline V gene has CDR1 MNHEY and CDR2 SVGAGI. CDR3 in DNA: TGTGCCAGCGAAGGGAGGGGAAATGAGCAGTTCTTC. This encodes CASEGRGNEQFF.

The J gene is TRBJ1-2, the V gene TRBV9; 10 bases are shared with TRBD1. Germline assignment: CDR1 SGDLS and CDR2 YYNGEE. V lost 0 bases to trimming and J lost 7 bases; unmatched junction nucleotides: 6. The CDR3 contains 15 residues. The CDR3 region has the DNA TGTGCCAGCAGCGTAGCCCGACAGGGGGCCTCTGGCTACACCTTC. This sequence encodes CASSVARQGASGYTF.

CDR3 DNA sequence: TGTGCCAGCAGCGCCGGACAGGGAATCACTGAAGCTTTCTTT. Translation gives CASSAGQGITEAFF. This chain connects TRBV9 to TRBJ1-1; 8 bases are shared with TRBD1. J gave up 4 bases and V 3 bases, and 5 bases lay outside the gene matches. There are 14 residues in the CDR3. The germline V gene encodes CDR1 SGDLS and CDR2 YYNGEE.

The V gene is TRBV7-2, the J gene TRBJ2-7, with D perhaps matching TRBD2 (5 bases). CDR1 SGHTA and CDR2 FQGNSA come from the germline V gene. The CDR3 extends over 14 amino acids. The V end lost 2 bases, the J end lost 0 bases, and 8 bases lay between the germline ends. This CDR3 reads CASSLTGNSYEQYF. As DNA, the CDR3 is TGTGCCAGCAGCTTAACGGGAAACTCCTACGAGCAGTACTTC.

This clone was seen more than once but under ten times. The chain is built from TRBV11-2 and TRBJ1-2; D is ambiguous. Germline V lookup: CDR1 SGHAT, CDR2 FQNNGV. This CDR3 contains 14 residues. Trimming cost V 5 bases and J 5 bases, with 15 bases left between them. In DNA, the CDR3 is TGTGCCAGCAGCCTAGGCAGTCTAGATTATGGCTACACCTTC. This translates into CASSLGSLDYGYTF. Using reference TRBV11-2 and TRBJ1-2 for the parts outside the CDR3, the full variable domain is EAGVAQSPRYKIIEKRQSVAFWCNPISGHATLYWYQQILGQGPKLLIQFQNNGVVDDSQLPKDRFSAERLKGVDSTLKIQPAKLEDSAVYLCASSLGSLDYGYTFGSGTRLTVV.

J is TRBJ1-2 and V is TRBV5-6; TRBD1 is a possible D gene (5 bases). CDR1 and CDR2 (germline): SGHDT, YYEEEE. Trimming shortened V by 10 bases and J by 3 bases, and 13 bases separated the two germline ends. The CDR3 totals 12 residues. CDR3 protein: CASHWGDYGYTF. As DNA, the CDR3 is TGTGCCTCCCATTGGGGGGACTATGGCTACACCTTC.

J is TRBJ2-3 and V is TRBV7-6, with 12 bases that match TRBD2. V shed 5 bases and J 6 bases; nucleotides not matched to a gene: 9. The CDR3 length is 16 residues. Per germline, CDR1 SGHVS and CDR2 FNYEAQ. CDR3 bases: TGTGCCAGCAGCCCAGGACTAGCGGGGTCCGGGGATACGCAGTATTTT. It yields the protein CASSPGLAGSGDTQYF.

This clone was picked up a small number of times. The chain uses TRBV29-1 and TRBJ2-2, with 7 bases that match TRBD2. The CDR3 length is 11 residues. The germline V gene has CDR1 SQVTM and CDR2 ANQGSEA. The J segment lost 4 bases and the V segment lost 7 bases, leaving 0 bases of the junction unmatched. The CDR3 bases are TGCAGCGGGGAGGGCACCGGGGAGCTGTTTTTT. Its protein product is CSGEGTGELFF.

This clone has only a few counts. The chain is built from TRBV5-4 and TRBJ2-3, with 7 bases lining up with TRBD2. This CDR3 spans 17 amino acids. In germline, CDR1 is SGHNT, CDR2 YYREEE (reference sequence). Trimming removed 0 bases from V and 1 base from J; junction bases left unmatched: 8. The CDR3 protein is CASSLASGMEGTDTQYF. In DNA, the CDR3 is TGTGCCAGCAGCTTGGCCAGCGGGATGGAGGGCACAGATACGCAGTATTTT.

The V gene is TRBV30, the J gene TRBJ1-2, with D perhaps matching TRBD1 (5 bases). The CDR3 sequence is 13 residues long. Trimming removed 4 bases from V and 6 bases from J, with 15 bases in between. CDR1 and CDR2 (germline): GTSNPN, SVGIG (reference sequence). The CDR3 region is CAWTPVRVHGYTF. The CDR3 bases are TGTGCCTGGACCCCCGTCAGGGTCCATGGCTACACCTTC.

This chain joins TRBV2 and TRBJ1-4; 9 nucleotides agree with TRBD1. From germline, CDR1 is SNHLY and CDR2 FYNNEI. V lost 7 bases and J lost 10; bases outside the gene matches: 10. This CDR3 region has 14 residues. CDR3 sequence reads: CASMPGQGAGKLFF. CDR3 in DNA: TGTGCCAGCATGCCGGGACAGGGCGCCGGAAAACTGTTTTTT.

This clone was seen only once. The chain couples TRBV19 to TRBJ2-3; the match to TRBD1 covers 8 bases. The CDR3 sequence is 17 residues long. The germline gives CDR1 LNHDA, CDR2 SQIVND (reference sequence). Trimming cost V 6 bases and J 3 bases; bases outside gene matches: 14. In DNA form, the CDR3 reads TGTGCCAGTAGCATACCATCTACAGGGGGGCATACAGATACGCAGTATTTT. Its translation: CASSIPSTGGHTDTQYF.

The rearrangement links TRBV23-1 to TRBJ2-3; TRBD2 matches at 9 bases. TRBV23-1 is assigned to the ORF class and has an uncertain function. J gave up 2 bases and V 4 bases, and 7 bases lay outside the gene matches. This CDR3 has 16 amino acids. The CDR3 sequence: CASSLQRGDPTDTQYF. The DNA of the CDR3 is TGCGCCAGCAGTCTTCAGCGGGGGGACCCCACAGATACGCAGTATTTT.